This TCR beta chain was found in a study of T-cell memory formation after mild COVID-19. Study background: The TCR clusters were mostly specific to one donor.

General study points: Contracting CD4+ clones were located mainly in CM and EM, and CD8+ clones in EMRA. Balance between CD4 and CD8 was seen in clones contracting day 15 to 85, and a CD4+ lean was seen in later expanders.

This CDR3 spans 13 amino acids. With 4 bases clipped from V and 2 bases from J, the junction kept 3 bases outside the gene matches. From germline, CDR1 is SQVTM and CDR2 ANQGSEA. This clonotype appeared a few times. No antigen is known for it. TCR alpha and TCR beta cDNA libraries carrying sample barcodes and UMIs were produced by 5'RACE using constant-segment primers. Using its own MiXCR run on the 5' RACE reads, TCRdb lists one record per CDR3 protein. The table has roughly 340,000 distinct CDR3 sequences, 15% to 20% seen once. The sample was PBMCs or a T cell subset sorted from them (not recorded which). The sequence was collected from a man between 18 and 29 years old who had mild COVID-19 (a few samples of this study predate the infection). Cell type and time point are not known. The rearrangement links TRBV29-1 to TRBJ2-3; 7 bases are shared with TRBD1. CDR3 nucleotide sequence: TGCAGCGTTGCCCAGGGGGTCACAGATACGCAGTATTTT. It encodes CSVAQGVTDTQYF.